The 27 T cell receptor beta chains reported below all come from one sample, sequenced in a study of blood T cell repertoires in COVID-19. Sequencing was performed with immunoSEQ multiplex PCR; in TCRdb, only in-frame clones are kept and a portion is missing. This sample has some 210,000 clones, with approximately 89% found just once. Sequenced material: peripheral blood. All receptors derive from a woman aged 40 to 49 with acute or convalescent COVID-19.

CDR3 sequence: CASSVTGSYGYTF. Here the CDR3 DNA reads TGTGCCAGCAGCGTAACAGGAAGCTATGGCTACACCTTC. The chain carries TRBV5-4 and TRBJ1-2, with D perhaps matching TRBD1 (5 bases). Looked up from germline, CDR1 is SGHNT and CDR2 is YYREEE (reference sequence). The CDR3 extends over 13 amino acids. Deletions cut 4 bases from V and 4 bases from J, with 11 bases between. The variable domain in full, completed from reference TRBV5-4 and TRBJ1-2, reads ETGVTQSPTHLIKTRGQQVTLRCSSQSGHNTVSWYQQALGQGPQFIFQYYREEENGRGNFPPRFSGLQFPNYSSELNVNALELDDSALYLCASSVTGSYGYTFGSGTRLTVV.

The chain has TRBV9 and TRBJ1-4; D might be TRBD1 (6 bases). Trimming shortened V by 3 bases and J by 0 bases, and 12 bases separated the two germline ends. Germline CDR1 reads SGDLS; CDR2 reads YYNGEE. This CDR3 contains 16 residues. This CDR3 is CASSEQGKATNEKLFF. CDR3 sequence (DNA): TGTGCCAGCAGCGAGCAGGGGAAGGCAACTAATGAAAAACTGTTTTTT.

The rearrangement links TRBV6-6 to TRBJ1-5; D possibly corresponds to TRBD1 (5 bases). CDR3 size: 14 residues. The germline gives CDR1 MNHNY, CDR2 SVGAGI (reference sequence). With 2 bases removed from V and 5 bases from J, the gap between germline ends came to 10 bases. CDR3 bases: TGTGCCAGCAGTTACCCCCCGGGGGATCAGCCCCAGCATTTT. Protein product: CASSYPPGDQPQHF.

The chain has TRBV7-3 and TRBJ2-4; D gene uncertain. The CDR3 spans 13 residues. V shed 3 bases and J shed 8 bases, with 11 bases lying between them. Per germline, CDR1 SGHTA and CDR2 FQGTGA. CDR3: CASSFSQSDIQYF. The CDR3 DNA reads TGTGCCAGCAGCTTCTCACAGTCGGACATTCAGTACTTC.

The chain couples TRBV18 to TRBJ1-3, with 7 bases fitting TRBD1. This CDR3 has 16 residues. Germline assignment: CDR1 KGHSH and CDR2 LQKENI. V lost 3 bases, J lost 4 bases, and 9 bases stayed unmatched. The CDR3 region has the DNA TGTGCCAGCTCACCCCTCCGACAGGGCGACGGAAACACCATATATTTT. Amino acid sequence: CASSPLRQGDGNTIYF. The full variable domain, rest sourced from reference TRBV18 and TRBJ1-3, is NAGVMQNPRHLVRRRGQEARLRCSPMKGHSHVYWYRQLPEEGLKFMVYLQKENIIDESGMPKERFSAEFPKEGPSILRIQQVVRGDSAAYFCASSPLRQGDGNTIYFGEGSWLTVV.

The chain combines TRBV13 with TRBJ2-4; TRBD1 might be the D (6 bases). This CDR3 spans 19 amino acids. Trimming stripped 3 bases from V and 0 bases from J, with 21 bases between. Germline V gives CDR1 PRHDT, CDR2 FYEKMQ (reference sequence). This CDR3 is CASSFVRGNGPGAKNIQYF. The CDR3 coding sequence is TGTGCCAGCAGCTTCGTGAGGGGGAATGGCCCGGGAGCCAAAAACATTCAGTACTTC.

V usage is TRBV5-1 and J usage is TRBJ1-2; D is perhaps TRBD1 (6 bases). Looked up from germline, CDR1 is SGHRS and CDR2 is YFSETQ. This CDR3 is 16 amino acids long. V gave up 2 bases and J gave up 5 bases, with 19 bases separating them. The DNA for the CDR3 is TGCGCCAGCAGCTTCGACCTACTACGGGACAAGTATGGCTACACCTTC. Translating it yields CASSFDLLRDKYGYTF.

The chain recombines TRBV6-2 or TRBV6-3 with TRBJ2-6; D is undetermined. Trimming removed 5 bases from V and 1 base from J, with 12 bases in between. The CDR3 has 16 residues. Germline V gives CDR1 MNHEY, CDR2 SVGEGT. Written as DNA, the CDR3 is TGTGCCAGCAGTGGTCCTGTGGCTTCTGGGGCCAACGTCCTGACTTTC. Translation gives CASSGPVASGANVLTF.

The chain combines TRBV10-3 with TRBJ1-1, with TRBD1 identical over 10 bases. Germline-derived CDR1 and CDR2 are ENHRY and SYGVKD. The CDR3 is 13 residues long. J gave up 1 base and V 10 bases, and 3 bases lay outside the gene matches. As DNA, the CDR3 is TGTGCCACGCGGGACAGGGGGAACACTGAAGCTTTCTTT. It codes for CATRDRGNTEAFF.

The chain recombines TRBV29-1 with TRBJ2-4; D is undetermined. The CDR3 has 14 amino acids. Germline V gives CDR1 SQVTM, CDR2 ANQGSEA. V gave up 7 bases and J gave up 0 bases, with 13 bases separating them. For the CDR3, the DNA is TGCAGCGCCTTAACAGCCTTAGCCAAAAACATTCAGTACTTC. It codes for CSALTALAKNIQYF.

V usage is TRBV19 and J usage is TRBJ1-5, with D perhaps matching TRBD1 (5 bases). Germline CDR1 is LNHDA and CDR2 is SQIVND (reference sequence). Trimming stripped 4 bases from V and 2 bases from J, with 24 bases between. The CDR3 totals 19 residues. The CDR3 DNA reads as TGTGCCAGTAGTAGAGGACATAGGGAGGGGCTCGTTGGCAATCAGCCCCAGCATTTT. This gives the protein CASSRGHREGLVGNQPQHF.

The rearrangement joins TRBV29-1 to TRBJ1-2; 7 positions match TRBD1. The CDR3 contains 12 residues. Germline V CDR1 and CDR2: SQVTM, ANQGSEA. The V and J ends lost 6 bases and 2 bases, in that order; junction bases with no gene match: 3. The CDR3 DNA sequence: TGCAGCGTAAACAGGGGCAACTATGGCTACACCTTC. Its protein is CSVNRGNYGYTF.

V gene TRBV27 combines with J gene TRBJ2-3; TRBD1 aligns across 9 bases. The trim removed 5 bases at V and 4 bases at J, leaving 10 bases unmatched. This CDR3 is built from 16 residues. Germline V gives CDR1 MNHEY, CDR2 SMNVEV (reference sequence). The CDR3, as DNA: TGTGCCAGCAGTAAGACAGGGGGTCCTGCCCCAGATACGCAGTATTTT. It translates to CASSKTGGPAPDTQYF.

The genes are TRBV19 and TRBJ2-5; TRBD1 matches 9 bases. CDR1 is LNHDA and CDR2 is SQIVND in the germline V gene (reference sequence). This CDR3 spans 13 amino acids. Trimming at V came to 5 bases and at J to 6 bases, leaving 4 bases not matched to a gene. The CDR3 region is CASSGQGTQTQYF. The CDR3, as DNA: TGTGCCAGTAGTGGACAGGGGACGCAGACCCAGTACTTC.

The genes are TRBV18 and TRBJ1-1, with D hard to call. This CDR3 contains 12 residues. Germline values: CDR1 KGHSH, CDR2 LQKENI. The V end was cut by 1 base, the J end by 7 bases, with 7 bases between. As DNA, the CDR3 is TGTGCCAGCTCACCACGGGGAGGTGAAGCTTTCTTT. It yields the protein CASSPRGGEAFF.

The V and J genes are TRBV6-5 and TRBJ1-2; weak D call: TRBD1 (6 bases). Germline V gene sequence: CDR1 MNHEY, CDR2 SVGAGI. V was clipped by 5 bases and J by 4 bases, with 14 bases between them. The CDR3 length is 14 residues. This chain's CDR3 is CASSRTALLYGYTF. The CDR3 DNA reads as TGTGCCAGCAGTCGGACAGCTCTCCTCTATGGCTACACCTTC.

The V and J genes are TRBV6-1 and TRBJ1-1, with D hard to call. With 1 base removed from V and 1 base from J, the gap between germline ends came to 4 bases. Germline CDR1 reads MNHNS; CDR2 reads SASEGT. The CDR3 is 13 residues long. The CDR3 sequence: CASSEVKNTEAFF. In DNA form, the CDR3 reads TGTGCCAGCAGTGAAGTTAAGAACACTGAAGCTTTCTTT.

The chain couples TRBV3-1 (or the pseudogene TRBV3-2) to TRBJ1-5, with D possibly matching TRBD1 (5 bases). The CDR3 runs 16 residues. The germline V gene encodes CDR1 LGHDT and CDR2 YNNKEL (reference sequence). Trimming stripped 0 bases from V and 1 base from J, with 10 bases between. The CDR3 nucleotides are TGTGCCAGCAGCCAAGAGGGCGGGGGAAGCAATCAGCCCCAGCATTTT. Protein sequence: CASSQEGGGSNQPQHF.

V and J are TRBV19 and TRBJ1-5; TRBD1 is a possible D gene (5 bases). V lost 3 bases to trimming and J lost 6 bases, with 12 bases between them. Germline V gene sequence: CDR1 LNHDA, CDR2 SQIVND (reference sequence). The CDR3 contains 14 residues. CDR3: CASSMQGGVQPQHF. The CDR3 DNA sequence: TGTGCCAGTAGTATGCAGGGAGGGGTTCAGCCCCAGCATTTT.

V usage is TRBV27 and J usage is TRBJ1-3; no clear D gene. Germline V lookup: CDR1 MNHEY, CDR2 SMNVEV (reference sequence). V lost 7 bases to trimming and J lost 6 bases, with 10 bases between them. This CDR3 has 12 residues. This CDR3 reads CASNPLPNTIYF. The DNA for the CDR3 is TGTGCCAGCAATCCCCTCCCAAACACCATATATTTT.

This chain links TRBV12-5 with TRBJ2-1; 12 bases match TRBD2. The junction had 8 bases not matched to a gene; V was cut back by 5 bases and J by 9 bases. The CDR3 has 15 residues. Germline assignment: CDR1 LGHNT and CDR2 FRNRAP. The CDR3 is CASGPSGGAASEQFF. The CDR3 bases are TGTGCTAGTGGTCCTAGCGGGGGGGCCGCAAGTGAGCAGTTCTTC.

V usage is TRBV21-1 and J usage is TRBJ2-5; no DNA check was done on the table's D call, TRBD1. TRBV21-1 is a pseudogene segment. CDR3 length: 16 amino acids. The CDR3 DNA follows: TGTGCCAGCGTATATCCCGGGACAGGGGGCGGAGAGACCCAGTACTTC. Amino acid sequence: CASVYPGTGGGETQYF.

The chain employs TRBV3-1 (or the pseudogene TRBV3-2) and TRBJ2-1, with 14 nucleotides matching TRBD2. CDR1 LGHDT and CDR2 YNNKEL come from the germline V gene (reference sequence). The CDR3 extends over 15 amino acids. J lost 8 bases, V lost 3 bases, and 3 bases had no gene match. CDR3 in DNA: TGTGCCAGCAGCCAGGGACTAGCGGGGGCTTATGAGCAGTTCTTC. Its translation is CASSQGLAGAYEQFF.

The chain recombines TRBV27 with TRBJ1-2; D is undetermined. Germline-derived CDR1 and CDR2 are MNHEY and SMNVEV (reference sequence). The CDR3 runs 12 residues. V lost 4 bases and J lost 4, with 7 bases in between. The CDR3 bases are TGTGCCAGCAGTTCAAGGAGCTATGGCTACACCTTC. It specifies CASSSRSYGYTF.

The chain couples TRBV5-1 to TRBJ1-5; TRBD1 matches at 9 bases. The V segment lost 2 bases and the J segment 6 bases; nucleotides outside the gene matches: 3. Germline CDR1 and CDR2: SGHRS and YFSETQ. The CDR3 is 14 amino acids. The CDR3 nucleotides are TGCGCCAGCAGCTTACGACAGGGGGTTCAGCCCCAGCATTTT. This sequence encodes CASSLRQGVQPQHF.

This clone has only one observation. This chain joins TRBV19 and TRBJ1-1; a possible D gene is TRBD1 (6 bases). With 9 bases removed from V and 4 bases from J, the gap between germline ends came to 18 bases. Germline values: CDR1 LNHDA, CDR2 SQIVND (reference sequence). The CDR3 loop spans 14 amino acids. Here the CDR3 reads CASLRDTLSTEAFF. CDR3 DNA: TGTGCCAGCCTCCGGGACACTCTGAGCACTGAAGCTTTCTTT.

In this sample, this clone turned up a few times. The chain has TRBV13 and TRBJ1-2; the match to TRBD1 covers 9 bases. The germline V gene has CDR1 PRHDT and CDR2 FYEKMQ (reference sequence). The J segment lost 4 bases and the V segment lost 5 bases, leaving 11 bases of the junction unmatched. The CDR3 sequence is 16 residues long. The CDR3 bases are TGTGCCAGCAGCACAACCCAACAGGGGGCAGTCTATGGCTACACCTTC. Translation gives CASSTTQQGAVYGYTF.